This T cell receptor (beta chain) was captured in a study of blood T cell repertoires in COVID-19. As handled by the study authors: It was from reference gene primer amplification that nucleated cell counts were estimated. Profiled with immunoSEQ multiplex PCR; TCRdb holds only in-frame clones, not every one. That table supplies the V and J calls and clone size; D and trimming were determined from the DNA. The sample contains approximately 200,000 clones, over 75% of which appear only once. This receptor was taken from a person aged 70 to 85 with COVID-19, enrolled during active disease. Sequencing was done on a sample of peripheral blood.

In nucleotides, the CDR3 is TGTGCCATCAGTGAGGGCGGGAGGCCGAACACCGGGGAGCTGTTTTTT. Translating it yields CAISEGGRPNTGELFF. This chain connects TRBV10-3 to TRBJ2-2, with 8 bases matching TRBD2. With 2 bases clipped from V and 0 bases from J, the junction kept 2 bases outside the gene matches. The CDR3 spans 16 residues. Germline CDR1 reads ENHRY; CDR2 reads SYGVKD.